The 21 T cell receptor beta chains reported below all come from one sample, sequenced in a study of cytomegalovirus exposure and HLA in healthy donors. A multiplex PCR was run with 60 Vbeta primers and 13 Jbeta primers. Here immunoSEQ multiplex PCR was the method, and the copy in TCRdb shows in-frame clones only, minus some. The data contain 55,000 to 85,000 clones, 55% to 80% of them singletons. The sample was PBMCs. Receptors originate from a woman between 50 and 59 years old in good health and CMV-seronegative.

The chain joins TRBV6-5 to TRBJ2-7, with D possibly being TRBD1 (6 bases). CDR3 length: 15 amino acids. The ends were cut back, 0 bases at V and 2 bases at J, with 11 bases in the middle. In germline, CDR1 is MNHEY, CDR2 SVGAGI. The CDR3 protein is CASSYSETGPYEQYF. CDR3 DNA: TGTGCCAGCAGTTACTCGGAGACAGGCCCCTACGAGCAGTACTTC.

This clone was observed a few times. The chain couples TRBV14 to TRBJ2-7, with D uncertain. V was shortened by 0 bases and J by 2 bases, with 14 bases between the two germline ends. This CDR3 is 16 amino acids long. CDR1 is SGHDN, CDR2 FVKESK, per germline. The CDR3 is CASSQDVGLPPYEQYF. CDR3 coding DNA: TGTGCCAGCAGCCAAGATGTTGGTCTACCCCCCTACGAGCAGTACTTC.

The chain uses TRBV19 and TRBJ1-4; TRBD1 agrees at 7 bases. This CDR3 contains 12 residues. Germline CDR1 reads LNHDA; CDR2 reads SQIVND (reference sequence). V lost 5 bases, J lost 8 bases, and 2 bases stayed unmatched. CDR3 residues: CASSWDREKLFF. CDR3 nucleotides: TGTGCCAGTAGTTGGGACAGAGAAAAACTGTTTTTT. Full variable domain (missing parts from reference TRBV19 and TRBJ1-4): DGGITQSPKYLFRKEGQNVTLSCEQNLNHDAMYWYRQDPGQGLRLIYYSQIVNDFQKGDIAEGYSVSREKKESFPLTVTSAQKNPTAFYLCASSWDREKLFFGSGTQLSVL.

This clone was counted ten times or more. J is TRBJ1-1 and V is TRBV5-6; TRBD1 is a possible D gene (6 bases). This CDR3 is built from 14 residues. Trimming cost V 2 bases and J 3 bases, with 11 bases left between them. CDR1 and CDR2 from the germline V gene are SGHDT and YYEEEE. As DNA, the CDR3 is TGTGCCAGCAGCTTCCCGACAGGAGACACTGAAGCTTTCTTT. Amino acids: CASSFPTGDTEAFF.

The chain uses TRBV28 and TRBJ2-7, with TRBD1 identical over 7 bases. The ends lost 7 bases at V and 3 bases at J; junction bases unmatched: 3. Germline-derived CDR1 and CDR2 are MDHEN and SYDVKM. The CDR3 extends over 12 amino acids. The CDR3 DNA follows: TGTGCCAGCACGAGACAGGGCTACGAGCAGTACTTC. Its translation: CASTRQGYEQYF.

This clone has just one count. Here the CDR3 reads CASSPYYAGGAAEQYF. CDR3 nucleotide sequence: TGTGCCAGCAGCCCATACTACGCGGGAGGGGCTGCCGAGCAGTACTTC. V and J are TRBV9 and TRBJ2-7; 9 bases fit TRBD2. The V gene end was trimmed by 4 bases and the J gene end by 6 bases; junction bases not matched to a gene: 14. Germline loops: CDR1 SGDLS, CDR2 YYNGEE. CDR3 length: 16 amino acids. Looking up the rest from reference TRBV9 and TRBJ2-7 gives the full variable domain: DSGVTQTPKHLITATGQRVTLRCSPRSGDLSVYWYQQSLDQGLQFLIQYYNGEERAKGNILERFSAQQFPDLHSELNLSSLELGDSALYFCASSPYYAGGAAEQYFGPGTRLTVT.

The V call is TRBV18, the J call TRBJ1-1; D is ambiguous. V was trimmed by 6 bases and J by 1 base, leaving 9 bases between them. Looked up from germline, CDR1 is KGHSH and CDR2 is LQKENI. The CDR3 has 13 amino acids. The CDR3 protein is CASSPKRNTEAFF. CDR3 coding DNA: TGTGCCAGCTCCCCGAAGAGGAACACTGAAGCTTTCTTT.

This chain connects TRBV7-2 to TRBJ2-7; the match to TRBD2 covers 9 bases. This CDR3 has 15 amino acids. Trimming cost V 2 bases and J 2 bases; bases outside gene matches: 4. Germline V gene lookup returns CDR1 SGHTA and CDR2 FQGNSA. The CDR3 region has the DNA TGTGCCAGCAGCTTAACGACTAGCGGTACCTACGAGCAGTACTTC. It specifies CASSLTTSGTYEQYF.

This clone occurred a few times. The J gene is TRBJ2-5, the V gene TRBV5-6; 8 bases are shared with TRBD2. With V trimmed by 0 bases and J by 1 base, 8 bases remained unmatched. CDR1 SGHDT and CDR2 YYEEEE come from the germline V gene. The CDR3 runs 17 residues. The DNA for the CDR3 is TGTGCCAGCAGCTTGGGAGCGGGAGCGTTTAGCCAAGAGACCCAGTACTTC. Translated, it gives CASSLGAGAFSQETQYF.

The V and J genes are TRBV5-1 and TRBJ1-1; TRBD1 agrees at 9 bases. V lost 4 bases to trimming and J lost 5 bases; unmatched junction nucleotides: 9. The CDR3 length is 15 residues. Germline CDR1 SGHRS, CDR2 YFSETQ. The CDR3 here is CASSPAAGTGTEAFF. In DNA form, the CDR3 reads TGCGCCAGCAGCCCGGCTGCCGGGACAGGGACTGAAGCTTTCTTT.

The chain links TRBV11-2 to TRBJ2-5, with no clear D. The CDR3 spans 14 residues. V lost 0 bases and J 4 bases, leaving 9 bases between the germline ends. CDR1 is SGHAT and CDR2 is FQNNGV in the germline V gene. The CDR3: CASSLEPVSETQYF. Written as DNA, the CDR3 is TGTGCCAGCAGCTTAGAACCGGTTTCAGAGACCCAGTACTTC. Variable domain in full (rest from reference TRBV11-2 and TRBJ2-5): EAGVAQSPRYKIIEKRQSVAFWCNPISGHATLYWYQQILGQGPKLLIQFQNNGVVDDSQLPKDRFSAERLKGVDSTLKIQPAKLEDSAVYLCASSLEPVSETQYFGPGTRLLVL.

V gene TRBV9 combines with J gene TRBJ2-7; TRBD1 might be the D (6 bases). The ends were cut back, 3 bases at V and 6 bases at J, with 16 bases in the middle. CDR1 SGDLS and CDR2 YYNGEE come from the germline V gene. The CDR3 spans 14 residues. CDR3 coding DNA: TGTGCCAGCAGCGATGAGGGACACGTCGGCGAGCAGTACTTC. This gives the protein CASSDEGHVGEQYF.

The chain couples TRBV7-6 to TRBJ2-1; TRBD1 aligns across 8 bases. The V gene end was trimmed by 5 bases and the J gene end by 7 bases; junction bases not matched to a gene: 13. Germline values: CDR1 SGHVS, CDR2 FNYEAQ. The CDR3 contains 16 residues. CDR3 nucleotides: TGTGCCAGCAGCCCCTCAGGGGGCGTCTTTTATAATGAGCAGTTCTTC. Protein: CASSPSGGVFYNEQFF.

The chain has TRBV4-3 and TRBJ2-3, with TRBD2 matching over 10 bases. The CDR3 is 19 residues long. Trimming at V came to 1 base and at J to 2 bases, leaving 12 bases not matched to a gene. The germline gives CDR1 LGHNA, CDR2 YSLEER. As DNA, the CDR3 is TGCGCCAGCAGCCAAGGGGCCTTGGCTAGCGGGAGCGCCACAGATACGCAGTATTTT. As protein: CASSQGALASGSATDTQYF.

The V call is TRBV5-6, the J call TRBJ2-1, with TRBD2 identical over 7 bases. Germline values: CDR1 SGHDT, CDR2 YYEEEE. Germline trimming cut 0 bases from V and 15 bases from J; bases unmatched to any gene: 9. The CDR3 spans 13 residues. As DNA, the CDR3 is TGTGCCAGCAGCTTGGCGGGTCGCGGGAGTCTGTTCTTC. Residues: CASSLAGRGSLFF.

This chain connects TRBV28 to TRBJ2-7; the match to TRBD1 covers 7 bases. V gave up 6 bases and J gave up 0 bases; unmatched junction bases: 8. This CDR3 has 15 residues. The germline gives CDR1 MDHEN, CDR2 SYDVKM. The CDR3 region is CASSLQGFLSYEQYF. CDR3 bases: TGTGCCAGCAGCTTACAGGGGTTCCTCTCCTACGAGCAGTACTTC. Full variable domain (remainder filled in from reference TRBV28 and TRBJ2-7): DVKVTQSSRYLVKRTGEKVFLECVQDMDHENMFWYRQDPGLGLRLIYFSYDVKMKEKGDIPEGYSVSREKKERFSLILESASTNQTSMYLCASSLQGFLSYEQYFGPGTRLTVT.

The V gene is TRBV5-8, the J gene TRBJ2-1, with 11 bases aligning to TRBD2. The CDR3 spans 17 residues. With V trimmed by 4 bases and J by 0 bases, 6 bases remained unmatched. CDR1 is SGHTS, CDR2 YDEGEE, per germline. CDR3 amino acids: CASSKGTSGDSYNEQFF. In DNA, the CDR3 is TGTGCCAGCAGCAAGGGGACTAGCGGCGACTCCTACAATGAGCAGTTCTTC.

The rearrangement links TRBV6-5 to TRBJ2-7; 9 bases match TRBD2. Germline CDR1 reads MNHEY; CDR2 reads SVGAGI. The length of the CDR3 is 15 residues. After removal of 6 bases from V and 7 bases from J, the junction contained 13 bases not matched to a gene. The DNA of the CDR3 is TGTGCCAGCAGAGACCTTAGCGGGGGCCGTGTGGAGCAGTACTTC. It codes for CASRDLSGGRVEQYF.

Only one count was recorded for this clone. This rearrangement joins TRBV5-4 to TRBJ1-1, with 8 bases matching TRBD1. J lost 0 bases, V lost 4 bases, and 2 bases had no gene match. CDR3 length: 14 amino acids. CDR1 is SGHNT, CDR2 YYREEE, per germline (reference sequence). The CDR3 sequence: CASSVTGVNTEAFF. CDR3 in DNA: TGTGCCAGCAGCGTGACAGGGGTGAACACTGAAGCTTTCTTT.

This clone was seen a few times. The chain links TRBV4-3 to TRBJ2-7, with TRBD1 as a possible D gene (6 bases). Germline CDR1 and CDR2: LGHNA and YSLEER. The CDR3 runs to 15 residues. Trimming pared 4 bases from V and 3 bases from J, leaving 16 bases between. CDR3 loop: CASSPYRDTYYEQYF. The CDR3 nucleotides read TGCGCCAGCAGCCCATACCGGGACACCTACTACGAGCAGTACTTC.

This clone was seen once. This sequence joins TRBV2 and TRBJ2-1; 7 bases are shared with TRBD1. The CDR3 extends over 13 amino acids. Germline V gives CDR1 SNHLY, CDR2 FYNNEI. V was clipped by 6 bases and J by 10 bases; unmatched bases: 9. CDR3 coding DNA: TGTGCCAGCAGGGATAACAGGGGTGGGGAGCAGTTCTTC. Its protein is CASRDNRGGEQFF.